The present TCR beta chain was sequenced within a study of blood T cell repertoires in COVID-19 (dated by TCRdb to 2018 to 2021). As for the study more broadly: Samples covering the acute and convalescent phases of COVID-19 were provided by collaborators in the United States, Italy and Spain. The material from the prospective study consisted of cDNA or gDNA derived from T cells, B-cell-depleted T cells, or PBMCs. Deeply sampled blood TCRbeta repertoires from subjects exposed to, actively infected with, or recovered from COVID-19 were included in the dataset. The repertoires were made available in a free public database intended to serve as a resource for research on the immune response to SARS-CoV-2. The samples were drawn from two sources: the first 160 participants of the ongoing ImmuneRACE study, and 1,200 or so subjects contributed by 6 global collaborators. The sample metadata nearly always contained a de-identified subject ID, COVID-19 status, age in years and sex. Where HLA class I and class II types were available, the types were taken from metadata supplied by the sample provider, not from assay-based typing.

General conclusions and limits of the study: How much clinical and demographic metadata was included differed by source and by participant, and the metadata was provided uncurated.

The immunoSEQ Assay, a bias-controlled multiplex PCR, was used to amplify TCRbeta CDR3 regions from genomic DNA. As for how the authors treated the data: Within the assay, amplification of reference gene primers was used to estimate how many nucleated cells each sample contained. To quantify the absolute abundance of each unique TCRbeta CDR3 rearrangement, sequence reads were collapsed and filtered. For each sample, productive Simpson clonality was calculated by taking the square root of Simpson's diversity index across productive rearrangements. Not all clones reach the TCRdb copy of this immuneACCESS table, which keeps in-frame sequences only. Checked studies attribute under half of the gap to unresolved V genes and leave the rest unexplained. The V and J calls and the clone size are those of that table, but D and trimming were determined from the DNA. The sample table holds hundreds of thousands of clones, of which roughly 88% were seen once. In total, the top ten clones hold 1.4% to 1.5% of the sample.

Between the V and J ends, shortened by 3 bases and 4 bases respectively, the junction contains 22 bases. The CDR3 runs 17 amino acids, cysteine and phenylalanine included. The read is trimmed to its CDR3 DNA, 51 bases read in frame from base 1. CDR1 and CDR2 are read off the germline V gene (reference sequence) as SGHNT and YYREEE. As to this clone: Its antigen target is currently unknown. Per-base qualities were not stored, and no clone one base away is much larger.

Collaborating institutions collected whole blood in K2EDTA tubes following their own protocols. Collaborator samples were shipped for TCRbeta analysis as frozen whole blood, isolated PBMCs, or DNA extracted from either sample type. The receptor chain draws on TRBV5-4 and TRBJ1-2, with a tentative D gene TRBD1 over 6 matching bases. Sequencing was carried out using peripheral blood. This TCR came from a woman aged 30 to 39 with active or convalescent COVID-19. The DNA sequence reads TGTGCCAGCAGCTCCCGAAGAGGGGGAGATCGTGGCTATGGCTACACCTTC. It translates to CASSSRRGGDRGYGYTF.